This T cell receptor beta chain was identified during a study of glioma-infiltrating T cells after dendritic cell vaccination. Germline-derived CDR1 and CDR2 are SGHDT and YYEEEE. The CDR3 contains 13 residues. V was shortened by 4 bases and J by 3 bases, with 8 bases between the two germline ends. Some clones are missing from TCRdb's copy, which holds only in-frame ones; the method was immunoSEQ multiplex PCR. Of 70,000 to 100,000 clones in the sample, roughly four fifths were seen once. Time point reported: after dendritic cell vaccination, including at tumor progression/relapse. The sequencing used blood, collected after dendritic cell vaccination. This receptor was taken from a human donor with glioblastoma. The chain links TRBV5-6 to TRBJ1-5; D gene ambiguous. CDR3 nucleotide sequence: TGTGCCAGCAGCCGTACTTTCAATCAGCCCCAGCATTTT. Protein: CASSRTFNQPQHF.